This T cell receptor (beta chain) was profiled in a study of cytomegalovirus exposure and HLA in healthy donors. Study-level background: The Caucasian-associated ancestry cluster contained about 80% of the approximately 390 genotyped donors.

Regarding the study as a whole: A later analysis associated some 16,000 TCR beta sequences with HLA alleles at a 0.05 false discovery rate. The authors later linked a missense DCLRE1C variant to TCR beta V- and J-gene trimming.

PCR used 60 Vbeta primers and 13 Jbeta primers. The table came from immunoSEQ multiplex PCR; TCRdb's copy has only in-frame clones and leaves some out. The sample consists of roughly 200,000 clones, about 80% of them appearing once. Details on this clone: What it binds is not known.

CDR3 length: 16 amino acids. Per germline, CDR1 GTSNPN and CDR2 SVGIG (reference sequence). The V end was cut by 5 bases, the J end by 0 bases, with 17 bases between. This TCR came from a young man in good health and CMV-seronegative. Sequenced sample: PBMCs. The chain is built from TRBV30 and TRBJ1-3, with D maybe TRBD1 (5 bases). CDR3 residues: CAWGPRQRNSGNTIYF. For the CDR3, the DNA is TGTGCCTGGGGCCCACGACAGCGAAACTCTGGAAACACCATATATTTT.